This T cell receptor (beta chain) was identified during a study of control samples from healthy donors and cancer patients. Some clones are missing from TCRdb's copy, which holds only in-frame ones; the method was immunoSEQ multiplex PCR. The table has 150,000 to 200,000 clones, 90% seen once. Germline V CDR1 and CDR2: SGDLS, YYNGEE. The CDR3 contains 17 residues. Germline trimming cut 3 bases from V and 1 base from J; bases unmatched to any gene: 11. This chain joins TRBV9 and TRBJ2-5; 8 bases align to TRBD1. This clonotype was sampled from a woman aged 45-65 years in good health. The sample comprised blood. The CDR3 loop is CASSEGIGTGAQETQYF. The DNA for the CDR3 is TGTGCCAGCAGCGAGGGGATCGGGACAGGCGCCCAAGAGACCCAGTACTTC.